Following are 20 T cell receptor beta chains from one sample sequenced in a study of molecular identifiers for immune sequencing clone quantification. TCRdb passed the PCR reads through MiXCR, listing each CDR3 protein once. The table has some 40,000 distinct CDR3 sequences, around 20% seen once; the top ten hold 5.5% to 7.5%. Sequenced sample: naive CD8+ T cells from blood, with Jurkat cell RNA spiked in. Subset noted: FACS-sorted CD8+CD4-CCR7+CD45RA+ naive T cells. These receptors all stem from a human donor in good health. Some libraries in this study had Jurkat cell RNA spiked in.

The sample holds many counts of this clonotype. V and J are TRBV14 and TRBJ2-7; 7 bases line up with TRBD2. This CDR3 is 13 amino acids long. Germline CDR1 and CDR2: SGHDN and FVKESK. The ends lost 5 bases at V and 5 bases at J; junction bases unmatched: 6. The CDR3 DNA sequence: TGTGCCAGCAGCGGGAGGGCCGGAGACGAGCAGTACTTC. This encodes CASSGRAGDEQYF.

The rearrangement links TRBV20-1 to TRBJ2-7; D may be TRBD2 (5 bases). The V end was cut by 6 bases, the J end by 0 bases, with 15 bases between. Per germline, CDR1 DFQATT and CDR2 SNEGSKA (reference sequence). The CDR3 is 14 amino acids. The CDR3 protein is CSASGGGRSYEQYF. CDR3 DNA: TGCAGTGCCAGCGGCGGCGGACGCTCCTACGAGCAGTACTTC.

This sequence joins TRBV7-9 and TRBJ2-1; 10 nucleotides agree with TRBD1. The CDR3 consists of 15 residues. Unmatched junction bases numbered 4, after V lost 5 bases and J lost 3 bases. From germline, CDR1 is SEHNR and CDR2 FQNEAQ (reference sequence). The CDR3 nucleotides read TGTGCCAGCAGCGGGCGGGACAGGGGCTACAATGAGCAGTTCTTC. As protein: CASSGRDRGYNEQFF. Variable domain in full (rest from reference TRBV7-9 and TRBJ2-1): DTGVSQNPRHKITKRGQNVTFRCDPISEHNRLYWYRQTLGQGPEFLTYFQNEAQLEKSRLLSDRFSAERPKGSFSTLEIQRTEQGDSAMYLCASSGRDRGYNEQFFGPGTRLTVL.

This clonotype was seen repeatedly, ten times or more. The chain combines TRBV12-3 or TRBV12-4 with TRBJ1-3, with D possibly being TRBD1 (5 bases). The CDR3 runs 15 residues. The ends were cut back, 3 bases at V and 4 bases at J, with 13 bases in the middle. CDR3 nucleotides: TGTGCCAGCAGTTTTGGTCAGGGTGCCGGAAACACCATATATTTT. Its protein product is CASSFGQGAGNTIYF.

In this sample, this clonotype turned up many times. This rearrangement joins TRBV12-3 or TRBV12-4 to TRBJ1-1; 7 positions match TRBD1. This CDR3 is built from 15 residues. Trimming removed 6 bases from V and 4 bases from J; junction bases left unmatched: 11. The CDR3 DNA reads TGTGCCAGCAGGGGAGGGGGCGTAGGGACCACTGAAGCTTTCTTT. Amino acid sequence: CASRGGGVGTTEAFF.

This clonotype was observed a handful of times. The chain links TRBV6-5 to TRBJ2-7; D not certain. Trimming took 0 bases from V and 7 from J, leaving 10 bases between them. Germline V lookup: CDR1 MNHEY, CDR2 SVGAGI. The CDR3 spans 13 residues. The CDR3 bases are TGTGCCAGCAGTTACTCGAGTCCGAGAGAGCAGTACTTC. It specifies CASSYSSPREQYF.

This clonotype was seen many times. This chain links TRBV28 with TRBJ2-7; no clear D. CDR3 length: 12 amino acids. Trimming took off 5 bases at V and 0 bases at J, with 5 bases between the two ends. CDR1 is MDHEN and CDR2 is SYDVKM in the germline V gene. CDR3 sequence: CASSMSSYEQYF. The CDR3 nucleotides are TGTGCCAGCAGTATGAGCTCCTACGAGCAGTACTTC.

This clonotype showed up many times. The chain has TRBV4-2 and TRBJ2-1, with D unclear. Trimming removed 2 bases from V and 8 bases from J, with 7 bases in between. Germline-derived CDR1 and CDR2 are LGHNA and YNFKEQ. The length of the CDR3 is 12 residues. The CDR3 bases are TGTGCCAGCAGCCAACAGGTTGATGAGCAGTTCTTC. This codes for CASSQQVDEQFF.

On this clonotype: A clone one base away is much larger, so this may be a read error. V usage is TRBV28 and J usage is TRBJ2-7; no definite D call. CDR1 and CDR2 (germline): MDHEN, SYDVKM. This CDR3 contains 13 residues. CDR3 residues: CASTAGPSYGQYF. For the CDR3, the DNA is TGTGCCAGCACCGCAGGACCCTCCTACGGGCAGTACTTC.

At least ten counts were recorded for this clonotype. The chain carries TRBV13 and TRBJ2-7; a possible D gene is TRBD2 (6 bases). CDR3 size: 14 residues. CDR1 PRHDT and CDR2 FYEKMQ come from the germline V gene (reference sequence). V shed 2 bases and J shed 2 bases, with 10 bases lying between them. The DNA for the CDR3 is TGTGCCAGCAGCTTAAGCGGGTACACCTACGAGCAGTACTTC. This translates into CASSLSGYTYEQYF.

This clonotype was counted at least ten times. V is TRBV7-8 and J is TRBJ1-5; D unresolved. V lost 6 bases and J lost 1, with 10 bases in between. This CDR3 region has 14 residues. Germline-derived CDR1 and CDR2 are SGHVS and FQNEAQ. The CDR3 spells CASSPQWSNQPQHF. The CDR3 bases are TGTGCCAGCAGTCCCCAGTGGAGCAATCAGCCCCAGCATTTT.

This clonotype was observed a few times. This chain uses TRBV9 with TRBJ2-3, with D tentatively TRBD1 or TRBD2 (5 bases each). The CDR3 loop spans 15 amino acids. The ends were cut back, 0 bases at V and 2 bases at J, with 10 bases in the middle. Germline-derived CDR1 and CDR2 are SGDLS and YYNGEE. The CDR3 region is CASSVAGGFTDTQYF. CDR3 nucleotide sequence: TGTGCCAGCAGCGTAGCTGGGGGTTTCACAGATACGCAGTATTTT.

Ten or more counts support this clonotype. The V call is TRBV29-1, the J call TRBJ2-7; 9 bases line up with TRBD2. This CDR3 is 13 amino acids long. The J segment lost 0 bases and the V segment lost 5 bases, leaving 2 bases of the junction unmatched. Germline CDR1 is SQVTM and CDR2 is ANQGSEA. The CDR3 region is CSVRLAVSYEQYF. CDR3 bases: TGCAGCGTTAGACTAGCGGTCTCCTACGAGCAGTACTTC.

This clonotype was counted at least ten times. The V and J genes are TRBV6-2 or TRBV6-3 and TRBJ2-7; D remains ambiguous. Deletions cut 7 bases from V and 3 bases from J, with 13 bases between. The CDR3 contains 13 residues. The V gene's germline CDR1 is MNHEY and CDR2 SVGEGT. The CDR3 loop reads CASNDQVLYEQYF. The CDR3 coding sequence is TGTGCCAGCAACGACCAGGTTCTCTACGAGCAGTACTTC.

This clonotype was recorded at least ten times. The chain employs TRBV29-1 and TRBJ2-7, with 10 bases lining up with TRBD1. The CDR3 consists of 13 residues. Germline assignment: CDR1 SQVTM and CDR2 ANQGSEA. V gave up 4 bases and J gave up 6 bases; unmatched junction bases: 6. CDR3 protein: CSVVVRQGAEQYF. CDR3 DNA: TGCAGCGTTGTAGTACGACAGGGGGCCGAGCAGTACTTC.

At least ten counts were recorded for this clonotype. The gene calls are TRBV20-1 and TRBJ1-5; D is undetermined. V was trimmed by 6 bases and J by 3 bases, leaving 12 bases between them. The germline CDR1 and CDR2 sequences are DFQATT and SNEGSKA (reference sequence). The CDR3 runs 13 residues. This CDR3 is CSASEGYNQPQHF. The CDR3 nucleotides are TGCAGTGCCAGCGAGGGATACAATCAGCCCCAGCATTTT.

A word on this clonotype: This may come from a read error, since a much larger clone is one base off. V usage is TRBV20-1 and J usage is TRBJ2-7; 8 bases align to TRBD1. This CDR3 has 11 residues. Per the germline V gene, CDR1 is DFQATT and CDR2 is SNEGSKA (reference sequence). The DNA for the CDR3 is TGCAGTGCTCGACAGGGGCCCGAGCGGTACTTC. As protein: CSARQGPERYF.

This clonotype was picked up many times. The V call is TRBV5-1, the J call TRBJ2-7; TRBD1 agrees at 9 bases. V shed 4 bases and J 2 bases; nucleotides not matched to a gene: 7. CDR1 is SGHRS and CDR2 is YFSETQ in the germline V gene. CDR3 length: 15 residues. The CDR3 here is CASSPWTGAPYEQYF. The CDR3 DNA reads as TGCGCCAGCAGCCCTTGGACAGGGGCACCCTACGAGCAGTACTTC.

The rearrangement joins TRBV7-9 to TRBJ2-2; tentative D call: TRBD1 (6 bases). The CDR3 is 16 amino acids. V was shortened by 4 bases and J by 1 base, with 13 bases between the two germline ends. The V gene's germline CDR1 is SEHNR and CDR2 FQNEAQ (reference sequence). The CDR3 is CASSSPPGQNTGELFF. The CDR3, as DNA: TGTGCCAGCAGCTCCCCCCCGGGACAGAACACCGGGGAGCTGTTTTTT.

This clonotype was seen many times. V is TRBV20-1 and J is TRBJ2-1, with unresolved D. The germline V gene has CDR1 DFQATT and CDR2 SNEGSKA (reference sequence). The ends were cut back, 7 bases at V and 2 bases at J, with 9 bases in the middle. This CDR3 region has 12 residues. As DNA, the CDR3 is TGCAGTGGATGGCCGACCTACAATGAGCAGTTCTTC. This translates into CSGWPTYNEQFF.